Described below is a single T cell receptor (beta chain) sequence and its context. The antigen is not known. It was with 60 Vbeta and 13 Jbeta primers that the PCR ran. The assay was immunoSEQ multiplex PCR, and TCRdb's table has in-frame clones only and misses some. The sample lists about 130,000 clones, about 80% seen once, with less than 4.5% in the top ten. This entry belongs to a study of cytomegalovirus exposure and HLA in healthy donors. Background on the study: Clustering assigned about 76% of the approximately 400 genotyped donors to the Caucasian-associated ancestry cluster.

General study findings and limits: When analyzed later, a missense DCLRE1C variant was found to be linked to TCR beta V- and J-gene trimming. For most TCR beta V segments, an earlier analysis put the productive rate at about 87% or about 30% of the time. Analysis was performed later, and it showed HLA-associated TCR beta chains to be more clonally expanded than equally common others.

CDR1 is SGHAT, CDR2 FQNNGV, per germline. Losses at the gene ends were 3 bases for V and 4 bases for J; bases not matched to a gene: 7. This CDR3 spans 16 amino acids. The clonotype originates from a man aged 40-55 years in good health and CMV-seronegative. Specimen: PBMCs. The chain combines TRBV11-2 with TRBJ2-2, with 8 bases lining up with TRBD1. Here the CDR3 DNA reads TGTGCCAGCAGCTTCAGGACAGGGTCGGCCACCGGGGAGCTGTTTTTT. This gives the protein CASSFRTGSATGELFF.